The 11 T cell receptor beta chains below come from one sample, sequenced in a study of cytomegalovirus exposure and HLA in healthy donors. The PCR contained 60 Vbeta and 13 Jbeta primers. Profiling relied on immunoSEQ multiplex PCR, and the TCRdb table lists in-frame clones only, not all of them. Found here are some 160,000 clones, 60% to 85% of them singletons; the top ten hold around 2.3%. What was sequenced was PBMCs. The receptor set was obtained from a man in his forties or fifties in good health and CMV-seropositive.

This clone was counted once. This chain joins TRBV4-1 and TRBJ2-7, with TRBD1 as a possible D gene (5 bases). The CDR3 sequence is 15 residues long. V shed 4 bases and J shed 2 bases, with 15 bases lying between them. Germline V CDR1 and CDR2: MGHRA, YSYEKL. Written as DNA, the CDR3 is TGCGCCAGCAGCCCTACCAGGGCAAGGGCCTACGAGCAGTACTTC. Amino acids: CASSPTRARAYEQYF.

The rearrangement joins TRBV5-1 to TRBJ2-5, with a tentative D call TRBD1 (5 bases). Trimming took off 3 bases at V and 1 base at J, with 10 bases between the two ends. Germline values: CDR1 SGHRS, CDR2 YFSETQ. This CDR3 spans 14 amino acids. The CDR3 DNA follows: TGCGCCAGCAGCTCCTCAGGGCTCCAAGAGACCCAGTACTTC. This translates into CASSSSGLQETQYF.

The rearrangement uses TRBV7-6 and TRBJ2-7; 10 bases are a match to TRBD2. Germline lookup yields CDR1 SGHVS and CDR2 FNYEAQ. The junction had 8 bases not matched to a gene; V was cut back by 1 base and J by 5 bases. This CDR3 comprises 16 residues. CDR3 nucleotides: TGTGCCAGCAGCTTAGGTAGCGGGGGGCGTCGGGACGAGCAGTACTTC. It translates to CASSLGSGGRRDEQYF.

The chain employs TRBV5-1 and TRBJ2-1; TRBD2 agrees at 7 bases. V was clipped by 3 bases and J by 9 bases; unmatched bases: 6. Germline V CDR1 and CDR2: SGHRS, YFSETQ. The CDR3 length is 13 residues. The CDR3 DNA reads as TGCGCCAGCAGCTCCGGGGGAGGGTTTGAGCAGTTCTTC. Its translation: CASSSGGGFEQFF.

This rearrangement joins TRBV10-2 to TRBJ2-7, with 11 positions matching TRBD2. J was trimmed by 0 bases and V by 9 bases; bases with no gene match: 7. CDR3 size: 15 residues. Per germline, CDR1 WSHSY and CDR2 SAAADI. This CDR3 reads CASKGLAGTSYEQYF. CDR3 DNA sequence: TGCGCCAGTAAAGGACTAGCGGGCACCTCCTACGAGCAGTACTTC.

The chain joins TRBV11-3 to TRBJ2-1, with no clear D. This CDR3 comprises 15 residues. The germline V gene has CDR1 SGHNT and CDR2 YENEEA. The V and J ends lost 3 bases and 0 bases respectively, with 9 bases between them. CDR3 DNA sequence: TGTGCCAGCAGCTTGGTGTTTAGCTCCTACAATGAGCAGTTCTTC. It specifies CASSLVFSSYNEQFF.

The rearrangement links TRBV4-1 to TRBJ1-4, with 11 bases fitting TRBD1. CDR3 length equals 15 residues. The ends lost 4 bases at V and 7 bases at J; junction bases unmatched: 5. The germline V gene has CDR1 MGHRA and CDR2 YSYEKL. CDR3: CASSPTGTGGEKLFF. CDR3 bases: TGCGCCAGCAGCCCCACCGGGACAGGGGGTGAAAAACTGTTTTTT.

CDR3 region: CASSYSRTDLSYEQYF. As DNA, the CDR3 is TGTGCCAGCAGTTACTCCCGGACAGACCTCTCCTACGAGCAGTACTTC. The chain has TRBV6-6 and TRBJ2-7; D is perhaps TRBD1 (6 bases). V lost 0 bases, J lost 0 bases, and 12 bases lay in between. The V gene's germline CDR1 is MNHNY and CDR2 SVGAGI (reference sequence). This CDR3 contains 16 residues.

J is TRBJ1-4 and V is TRBV30; D perhaps matches TRBD1 (6 bases). Germline values: CDR1 GTSNPN, CDR2 SVGIG (reference sequence). V lost 2 bases and J 3 bases, leaving 10 bases between the germline ends. This CDR3 is built from 14 residues. CDR3 amino acids: CAWSLGGSNEKLFF. In DNA, the CDR3 is TGTGCCTGGAGTCTAGGGGGATCTAATGAAAAACTGTTTTTT.

CDR3 sequence: CASSLGRSNTEAFF. CDR3 coding DNA: TGTGCCAGCAGCTTGGGCAGGTCGAACACTGAAGCTTTCTTT. The J gene is TRBJ1-1, the V gene TRBV5-6, with unresolved D. Germline CDR1 reads SGHDT; CDR2 reads YYEEEE. The V gene lost 0 bases and the J gene lost 1 base, with 7 bases spanning the gap. The CDR3 runs to 14 residues.

As to this clone: One end of the junction is discordant with germline, which a read error may explain. This chain connects TRBV28 to TRBJ2-3; 8 bases align to TRBD2. This CDR3 spans 11 amino acids. The germline V gene has CDR1 MDHEN and CDR2 SYDVKM. The chain's CDR3 is CASSLGGGPSF. The CDR3 DNA reads TGTGCCAGCAGTTTGGGCGGGGGGCCTTCTTTT.